Here is one T cell receptor (beta chain) with its context. In the original analysis: The assay estimated nucleated cells by amplifying reference gene primers. Assay: immunoSEQ multiplex PCR; the TCRdb copy retains only in-frame clones and omits some. Clone size and V and J calls were adopted from that table, with D and trimming inferred from the DNA. The sample contains roughly 100,000 clones, 84% of which appear only once. This sample is part of a study of blood T cell repertoires in COVID-19. The sequence derives from a woman aged 55-69 years with acute or convalescent COVID-19. Sequencing input: peripheral blood.

The CDR3 DNA sequence: TGTGCCAGCAGCCCTGGAGGAGCAGGCTACAATGAGCAGTTCTTC. Translated, it gives CASSPGGAGYNEQFF. J is TRBJ2-1 and V is TRBV5-6, with D tentatively TRBD2 (5 bases). The CDR3 runs 15 residues. Germline assignment: CDR1 SGHDT and CDR2 YYEEEE. The ends were cut back, 4 bases at V and 3 bases at J, with 14 bases in the middle.